A selection of T cell receptor beta chains follows, all from one sample in a study of regulatory T cells in long-lasting Graves disease. TCRdb called the multiplex PCR reads again in MiXCR, with one record for every CDR3 protein. The sample has over 450,000 distinct CDR3 sequences; about 22% are singletons. Material: peripheral blood mononuclear cells (PBMCs), obtained when the disease was refractory, from a patient treated with antithyroid drugs. Source of these receptors: a female donor with Graves disease. CDR3s include the opening cysteine and the closing phenylalanine or tryptophan. D genes are given only for firm matches. A row's size may be missing; if present it is once, few, many or a size class.

d_call,j_call,clone_size,v_call,cdr3_nt,cdr3_aa
NA,TRBJ2-1,NA,TRBV28,TGTGCCAGCAGTTTAGGGCTATATCACAATGAGCAGTTCTTC,CASSLGLYHNEQFF
NA,TRBJ2-5,many,TRBV5-1,TGCGCCAGCAGCTTGAGGGGTTTGCAAGAGACCCAGTACTTC,CASSLRGLQETQYF
TRBD2,TRBJ2-7,NA,TRBV6-2/TRBV6-3,TGTGCCAGCAGGGGGGGAGGGAAGCATTACGAGCAGTACTTC,CASRGGGKHYEQYF
NA,TRBJ1-5,few,TRBV30,TGTGCCTGGACGCCACAGAGTAGCAATCAGCCCCAGCATTTT,CAWTPQSSNQPQHF
NA,TRBJ1-5,NA,TRBV30,TGTGCCTGGAGTATAGGGACTAGCAATCAGCCCCAGCATTTT,CAWSIGTSNQPQHF
TRBD2,TRBJ2-5,many,TRBV28,TGTGCCAGCAGTTTTCCGCAACTAGCGCTGGGAGAGACCCAGTACTTC,CASSFPQLALGETQYF
NA,TRBJ1-1,NA,TRBV7-9,TGTGCCAGCAGCCAACAGTCGGCAATCACTGAAGCTTTCTTT,CASSQQSAITEAFF
NA,TRBJ2-5,many,TRBV7-6,TGTGCCAGCAGCTTAAAGGGCAGCCGTCAAGAGACCCAGTACTTC,CASSLKGSRQETQYF
NA,TRBJ2-2,NA,TRBV7-9,TGTGCCAGCAGTCCCCCGCTGGGGCATACGAACACCGGGGAGCTGTTTTTT,CASSPPLGHTNTGELFF
NA,TRBJ2-7,few,TRBV20-1,TGCAGTGCCCATCGGGGAAGCGAGCAGTACTTC,CSAHRGSEQYF
NA,TRBJ2-2,NA,TRBV7-2,TGTGCCAGCAGCCAATACCGGGCCCCAGATGGGGAGCTGTTTTTT,CASSQYRAPDGELFF
NA,TRBJ2-7,many,TRBV6-5,TGTGCCAGCAGTTACTCTATCGGGTACTACGAGCAGTACTTC,CASSYSIGYYEQYF
NA,TRBJ2-7,few,TRBV30,TGTGCCTGGACAGGGACACGGAGCTCCTACGAGCAGTACTTC,CAWTGTRSSYEQYF
NA,TRBJ2-7,NA,TRBV7-9,TGTGCCAGCAGCTTACTCCCGACAGCCGGCCCTAACGAGCAGTACTTC,CASSLLPTAGPNEQYF
NA,TRBJ1-2,many,TRBV12-3/TRBV12-4,TGTGCCAGCAGTTTAGGACCGTTAAACTATGGCTACACCTTC,CASSLGPLNYGYTF
TRBD1,TRBJ1-6,NA,TRBV7-3,TGTGCCAGCAGCTCGGGACAGGGCAGTTCACCCCTCCACTTT,CASSSGQGSSPLHF
NA,TRBJ2-7,many,TRBV28,TGTGCCAGCAGTCCTCAACGACAGGGAGGGCAGTACTTC,CASSPQRQGGQYF
NA,TRBJ2-4,NA,TRBV5-1,TGCGCCAGCAGCTTGGAATCGGGGTCCAAAAACATTCAGTACTTC,CASSLESGSKNIQYF
NA,TRBJ1-5,NA,TRBV19,TGTGCCAGTAGTATATGGGGATATAGCAATCAGCCCCAGCATTTT,CASSIWGYSNQPQHF
TRBD1,TRBJ1-3,many,TRBV12-3/TRBV12-4,TGTGCCAGCAGACCCCATCGACAGGGACATGGAAACACCATATATTTT,CASRPHRQGHGNTIYF